The clone carrying this T cell receptor (beta chain) was counted between two and nine times. This specimen comes from a study of blood T cells in healthy people across ages. Donors ranged from roughly 6 to 100 years old and were healthy Caucasians in Russia. Each sample had at least 7 million PBMCs isolated. Trimming shortened V by 10 bases and J by 4 bases, and 10 bases separated the two germline ends. The CDR3 covers 11 residues. CDR1 and CDR2 (germline): SNHLY, FYNNEI. A second PCR of 7 to 11 cycles used a sample-barcoded 5' primer and a J-beta primer mix. TCRdb reprocessed the 5' RACE reads via MiXCR and lists one record per CDR3 protein. Of approximately 680,000 distinct CDR3 sequences in the sample, about 30% were seen once.

This chain links TRBV2 with TRBJ1-1, with TRBD1 as a possible D gene (6 bases). The sample taken for sequencing was blood. This receptor was identified in a woman older than 75 in good health. The CDR3 is CAIYRVTEAFF. CDR3 nucleotide sequence: TGTGCCATCTACAGGGTCACTGAAGCTTTCTTT.